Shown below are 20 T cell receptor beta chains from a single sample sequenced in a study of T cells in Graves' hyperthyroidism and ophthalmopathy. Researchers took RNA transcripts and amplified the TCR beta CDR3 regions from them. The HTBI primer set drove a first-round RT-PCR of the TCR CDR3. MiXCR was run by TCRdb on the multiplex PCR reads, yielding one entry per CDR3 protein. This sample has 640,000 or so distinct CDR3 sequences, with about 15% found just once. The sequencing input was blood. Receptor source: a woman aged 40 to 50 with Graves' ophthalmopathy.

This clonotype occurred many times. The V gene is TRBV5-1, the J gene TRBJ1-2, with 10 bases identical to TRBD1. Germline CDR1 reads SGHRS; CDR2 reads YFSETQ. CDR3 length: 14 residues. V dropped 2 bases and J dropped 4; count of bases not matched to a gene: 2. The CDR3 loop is CASSFDRGPYGYTF. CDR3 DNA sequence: TGCGCCAGCAGCTTCGACAGGGGGCCCTATGGCTACACCTTC.

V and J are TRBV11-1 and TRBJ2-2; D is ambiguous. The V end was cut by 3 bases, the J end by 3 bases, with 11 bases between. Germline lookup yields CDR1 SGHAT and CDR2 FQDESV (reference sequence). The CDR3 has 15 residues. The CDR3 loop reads CASSFSYLDTGELFF. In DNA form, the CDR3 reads TGTGCCAGCAGCTTTTCTTATCTAGACACCGGGGAGCTGTTTTTT.

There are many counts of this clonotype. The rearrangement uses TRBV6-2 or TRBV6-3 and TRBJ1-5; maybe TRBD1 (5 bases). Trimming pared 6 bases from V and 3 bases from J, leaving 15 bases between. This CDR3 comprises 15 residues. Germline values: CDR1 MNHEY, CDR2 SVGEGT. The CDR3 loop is CASSSGRDDNQPQHF. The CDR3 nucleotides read TGTGCCAGCAGCTCGGGGAGGGACGACAATCAGCCCCAGCATTTT.

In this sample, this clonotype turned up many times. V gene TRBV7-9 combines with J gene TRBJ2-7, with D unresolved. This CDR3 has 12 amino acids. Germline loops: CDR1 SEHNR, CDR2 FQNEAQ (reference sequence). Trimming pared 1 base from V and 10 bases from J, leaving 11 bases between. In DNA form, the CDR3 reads TGTGCCAGCAGCTTAGTCTCGGACCTTCAGTACTTC. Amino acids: CASSLVSDLQYF.

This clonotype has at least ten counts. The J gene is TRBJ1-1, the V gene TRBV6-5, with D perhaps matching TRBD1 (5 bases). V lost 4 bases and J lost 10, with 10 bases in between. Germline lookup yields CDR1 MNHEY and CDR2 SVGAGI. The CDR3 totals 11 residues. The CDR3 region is CASSFFGGAFF. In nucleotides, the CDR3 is TGTGCCAGCAGTTTTTTTGGGGGAGCTTTCTTT.

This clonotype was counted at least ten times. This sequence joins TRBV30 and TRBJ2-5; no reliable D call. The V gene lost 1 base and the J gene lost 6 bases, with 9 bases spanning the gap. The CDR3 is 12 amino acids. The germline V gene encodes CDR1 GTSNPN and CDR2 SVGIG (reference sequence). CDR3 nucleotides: TGTGCCTGGAGTGCAGACCGAAAGACCCAGTACTTC. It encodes CAWSADRKTQYF. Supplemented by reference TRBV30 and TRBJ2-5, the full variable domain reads SQTIHQWPATLVQPVGSPLSLECTVEGTSNPNLYWYRQAAGRGLQLLFYSVGIGQISSEVPQNLSASRPQDRQFILSSKKLLLSDSGFYLCAWSADRKTQYFGPGTRLLVL.

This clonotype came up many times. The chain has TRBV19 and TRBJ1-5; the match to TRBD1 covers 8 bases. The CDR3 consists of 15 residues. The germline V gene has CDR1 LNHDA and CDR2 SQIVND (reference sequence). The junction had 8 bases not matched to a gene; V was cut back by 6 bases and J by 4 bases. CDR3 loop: CASRQGALWNQPQHF. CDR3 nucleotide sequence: TGTGCCAGTAGGCAGGGGGCATTATGGAATCAGCCCCAGCATTTT.

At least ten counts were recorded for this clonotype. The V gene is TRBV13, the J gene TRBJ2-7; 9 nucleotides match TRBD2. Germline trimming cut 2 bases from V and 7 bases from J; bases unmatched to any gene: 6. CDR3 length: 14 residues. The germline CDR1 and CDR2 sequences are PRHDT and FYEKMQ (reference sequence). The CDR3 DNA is TGTGCCAGCAGCTTAAGACTAGCGGCCGGGGAGCAGTACTTC. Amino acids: CASSLRLAAGEQYF.

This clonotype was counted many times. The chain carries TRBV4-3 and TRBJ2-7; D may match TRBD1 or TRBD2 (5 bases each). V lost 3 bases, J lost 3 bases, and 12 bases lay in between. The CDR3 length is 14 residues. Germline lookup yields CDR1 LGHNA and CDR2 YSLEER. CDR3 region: CASSQGEGRYEQYF. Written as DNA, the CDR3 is TGCGCCAGCAGCCAGGGGGAAGGTCGCTACGAGCAGTACTTC.

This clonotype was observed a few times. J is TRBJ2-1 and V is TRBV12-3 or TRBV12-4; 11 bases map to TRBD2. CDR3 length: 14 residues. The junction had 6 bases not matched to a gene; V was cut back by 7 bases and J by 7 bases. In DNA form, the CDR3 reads TGTGCCAGCATTAAGACTAGCGGGAAGAATGAGCAGTTCTTC. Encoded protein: CASIKTSGKNEQFF.

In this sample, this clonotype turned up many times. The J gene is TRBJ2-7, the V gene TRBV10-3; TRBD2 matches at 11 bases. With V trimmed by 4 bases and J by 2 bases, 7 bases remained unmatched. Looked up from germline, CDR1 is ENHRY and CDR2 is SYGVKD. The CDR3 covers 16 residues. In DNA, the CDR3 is TGTGCCATCAGTGCGGGCCAGACTAGCGGGACCTACGAGCAGTACTTC. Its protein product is CAISAGQTSGTYEQYF.

CDR3 DNA: TGTGCCAGCATCCCCGGGGGGGCTAAGAACACTGAAGCTTTCTTT. Translation gives CASIPGGAKNTEAFF. The chain is built from TRBV6-1 and TRBJ1-1; a possible D gene is TRBD1 (6 bases). This CDR3 is built from 15 residues. The germline V gene encodes CDR1 MNHNS and CDR2 SASEGT. The V gene lost 7 bases and the J gene lost 1 base, with 16 bases spanning the gap.

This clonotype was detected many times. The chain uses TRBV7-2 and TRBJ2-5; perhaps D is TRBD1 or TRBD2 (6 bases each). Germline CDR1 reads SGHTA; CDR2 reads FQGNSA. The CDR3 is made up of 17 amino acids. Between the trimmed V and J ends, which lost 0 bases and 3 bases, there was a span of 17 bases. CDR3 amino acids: CASSLAPWGAVEETQYF. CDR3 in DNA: TGTGCCAGCAGCTTAGCACCTTGGGGGGCAGTCGAAGAGACCCAGTACTTC. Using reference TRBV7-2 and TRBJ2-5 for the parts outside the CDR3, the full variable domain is GAGVSQSPSNKVTEKGKDVELRCDPISGHTALYWYRQSLGQGLEFLIYFQGNSAPDKSGLPSDRFSAERTGGSVSTLTIQRTQQEDSAVYLCASSLAPWGAVEETQYFGPGTRLLVL.

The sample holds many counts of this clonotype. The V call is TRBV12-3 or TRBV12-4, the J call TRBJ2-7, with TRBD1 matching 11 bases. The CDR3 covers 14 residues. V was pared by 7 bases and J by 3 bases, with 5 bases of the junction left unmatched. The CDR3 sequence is CASTGGQGGYEQYF. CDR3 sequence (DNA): TGTGCCAGCACCGGGGGACAGGGGGGCTACGAGCAGTACTTC.

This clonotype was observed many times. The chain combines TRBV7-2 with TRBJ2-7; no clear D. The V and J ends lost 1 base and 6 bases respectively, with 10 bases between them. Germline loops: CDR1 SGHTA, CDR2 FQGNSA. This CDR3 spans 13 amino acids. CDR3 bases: TGTGCCAGCAGCTTAGTAGGGATATCCGAGCAGTACTTC. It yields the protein CASSLVGISEQYF.

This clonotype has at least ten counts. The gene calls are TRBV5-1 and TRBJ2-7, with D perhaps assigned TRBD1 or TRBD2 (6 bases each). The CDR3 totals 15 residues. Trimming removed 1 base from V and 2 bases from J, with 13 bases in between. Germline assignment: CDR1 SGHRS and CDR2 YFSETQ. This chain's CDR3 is CASSLRGLATYEQYF. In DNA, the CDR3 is TGCGCCAGCAGCTTGCGGGGGCTAGCAACCTACGAGCAGTACTTC.

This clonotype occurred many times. The CDR3 is CASSWGQVNTEAFF. CDR3 sequence (DNA): TGTGCCAGCAGCTGGGGACAGGTGAACACTGAAGCTTTCTTT. The chain links TRBV7-9 to TRBJ1-1; 8 bases line up with TRBD1. With 4 bases clipped from V and 0 bases from J, the junction kept 1 base outside the gene matches. The V gene's germline CDR1 is SEHNR and CDR2 FQNEAQ (reference sequence). The CDR3 consists of 14 residues.

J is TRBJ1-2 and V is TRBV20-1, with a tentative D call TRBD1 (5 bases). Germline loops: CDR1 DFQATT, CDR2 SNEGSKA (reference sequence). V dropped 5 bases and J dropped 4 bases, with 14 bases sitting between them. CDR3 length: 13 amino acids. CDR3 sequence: CSAPVGAGYGYTF. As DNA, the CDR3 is TGCAGTGCTCCCGTAGGGGCAGGCTATGGCTACACCTTC.

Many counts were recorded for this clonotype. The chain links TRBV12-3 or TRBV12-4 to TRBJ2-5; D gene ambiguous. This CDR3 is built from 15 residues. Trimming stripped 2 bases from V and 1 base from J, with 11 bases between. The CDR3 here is CASSLLGASQETQYF. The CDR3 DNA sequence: TGTGCCAGCAGTTTACTGGGCGCTAGCCAAGAGACCCAGTACTTC.

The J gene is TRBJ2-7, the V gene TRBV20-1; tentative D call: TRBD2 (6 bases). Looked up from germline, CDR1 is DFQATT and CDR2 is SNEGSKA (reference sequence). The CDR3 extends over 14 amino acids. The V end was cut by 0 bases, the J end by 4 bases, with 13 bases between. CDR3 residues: CSARDSGARYEQYF. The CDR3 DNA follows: TGCAGTGCTAGAGATTCGGGAGCTAGGTACGAGCAGTACTTC.